The clone carrying this T cell receptor beta chain was detected only a few times. The data originate from a study of T-cell memory formation after mild COVID-19. TCRdb reprocessed the 5' RACE reads via MiXCR and lists one record per CDR3 protein. The table shows hundreds of thousands of distinct CDR3 sequences, with approximately 20% occurring only once. V was pared by 4 bases and J by 5 bases, with 4 bases of the junction left unmatched. The CDR3 contains 14 residues. This rearrangement joins TRBV12-3 or TRBV12-4 to TRBJ1-5; 8 bases agree with TRBD1. The TCR comes from an adult woman who had mild COVID-19 (a few samples of this study predate the infection). Cell type and time point are not known. Material: PBMCs or a T cell subset sorted from them (not recorded which). The CDR3 spells CASSSGGADQPQHF. In DNA, the CDR3 is TGTGCCAGCAGTTCAGGGGGCGCGGATCAGCCCCAGCATTTT.